The 21 T cell receptor beta chains in this list originate from one sample, sequenced in a study of cytomegalovirus exposure and HLA in healthy donors. PCR primers comprised 60 Vbeta and 13 Jbeta primers. Libraries were prepared by immunoSEQ multiplex PCR; TCRdb keeps only in-frame clonotypes and omits some of them. The sample lists over 200,000 clones; 80% to 90% were seen once. The source material was PBMCs. These receptors were obtained from a woman between 18 and 29 years old in good health and CMV-seronegative.

The rearrangement uses TRBV7-2 and TRBJ1-1, with a possible D match to TRBD1 (5 bases). Trimming removed 5 bases at V and 4 bases at J, with 23 bases between. The CDR3 consists of 17 residues. CDR1 is SGHTA and CDR2 is FQGNSA in the germline V gene. This chain's CDR3 is CASSLYLLQVSFTEAFF. CDR3 sequence (DNA): TGTGCCAGCAGCCTGTACCTTTTACAGGTCTCGTTCACTGAAGCTTTCTTT.

The J gene is TRBJ2-1, the V gene TRBV4-1; 8 bases agree with TRBD2. J gave up 6 bases and V 3 bases, and 7 bases lay outside the gene matches. CDR3 length: 15 amino acids. Germline lookup yields CDR1 MGHRA and CDR2 YSYEKL. The CDR3 is CASSHRGGLFNEQFF. CDR3 nucleotides: TGCGCCAGCAGCCACCGGGGGGGCCTGTTCAATGAGCAGTTCTTC.

The chain is built from TRBV25-1 and TRBJ1-4; D call uncertain. The V and J ends lost 3 bases and 5 bases respectively, with 16 bases between them. CDR1 is MGHDK and CDR2 is SYGVNS in the germline V gene. The CDR3 contains 16 residues. The CDR3 protein is CASSDFEGEGNEKLFF. The CDR3 DNA reads TGTGCCAGCAGTGACTTCGAGGGAGAAGGGAATGAAAAACTGTTTTTT.

The DNA for the CDR3 is TGTGCCAGCAGCCAATCGACAGGAAACTACGAGCAGTACTTC. Amino acid sequence: CASSQSTGNYEQYF. The rearrangement joins TRBV5-8 to TRBJ2-7, with a tentative D call TRBD1 (6 bases). The CDR3 runs 14 residues. Trimming removed 4 bases at V and 3 bases at J, with 14 bases between. The germline V gene encodes CDR1 SGHTS and CDR2 YDEGEE.

The chain couples TRBV2 to TRBJ2-2, with 11 bases identical to TRBD1. This CDR3 has 14 residues. The germline CDR1 and CDR2 sequences are SNHLY and FYNNEI. Trimming cost V 9 bases and J 7 bases; bases outside gene matches: 7. The CDR3 is CASAGQGVDGELFF. CDR3 DNA: TGTGCCAGTGCGGGACAGGGGGTGGACGGGGAGCTGTTTTTT.

The chain carries TRBV7-2 and TRBJ1-2; D possibly corresponds to TRBD1 (5 bases). The CDR3 is 14 amino acids. V gave up 4 bases and J gave up 3 bases, with 12 bases separating them. Per germline, CDR1 SGHTA and CDR2 FQGNSA. CDR3 loop: CASSSYAGHYGYTF. Written as DNA, the CDR3 is TGTGCCAGCAGCTCCTATGCGGGGCACTATGGCTACACCTTC. The complete variable domain, with remaining parts taken from reference TRBV7-2 and TRBJ1-2, reads GAGVSQSPSNKVTEKGKDVELRCDPISGHTALYWYRQSLGQGLEFLIYFQGNSAPDKSGLPSDRFSAERTGGSVSTLTIQRTQQEDSAVYLCASSSYAGHYGYTFGSGTRLTVV.

The chain couples TRBV4-3 to TRBJ2-7, with 7 bases matching TRBD1. The CDR3 loop spans 14 amino acids. Germline lookup yields CDR1 LGHNA and CDR2 YSLEER. Losses at the gene ends were 4 bases for V and 3 bases for J; bases not matched to a gene: 6. CDR3 amino acids: CASSRDSSIYEQYF. The CDR3 nucleotides are TGCGCCAGCAGCCGGGACAGCTCAATCTACGAGCAGTACTTC.

The chain is built from TRBV7-6 and TRBJ2-2, with TRBD1 as a possible D gene (6 bases). Per germline, CDR1 SGHVS and CDR2 FNYEAQ. The CDR3 spans 16 residues. Trimming shortened V by 1 base and J by 4 bases, and 13 bases separated the two germline ends. As DNA, the CDR3 is TGTGCCAGCAGCTTAGTTGTACAGGGCACCACCGGGGAGCTGTTTTTT. This translates into CASSLVVQGTTGELFF.

The gene calls are TRBV5-4 and TRBJ2-1; 10 bases match TRBD2. Germline CDR1 is SGHNT and CDR2 is YYREEE (reference sequence). V shed 0 bases, J shed 7 bases, and the junction held 1 base outside the gene matches. The CDR3 extends over 14 amino acids. The CDR3 protein is CASSLELAGNEQFF. CDR3 in DNA: TGTGCCAGCAGCTTGGAACTAGCGGGAAATGAGCAGTTCTTC.

This chain links TRBV23-1 with TRBJ2-4; D perhaps matches TRBD1 (6 bases). TRBV23-1 has ORF status, its function being uncertain. The CDR3 sequence is 18 residues long. Trimming took 2 bases from V and 2 from J, leaving 19 bases between them. The CDR3 nucleotides read TGCGCCAGCAGTCAACCCGGACCGGGACATTACACCAAAAACATTCAGTACTTC. Amino acids: CASSQPGPGHYTKNIQYF.

The CDR3 nucleotides are TGCAGCGTTGAATTCCGGGACAGTGTTTCAGGGCAGTACTTC. Its protein is CSVEFRDSVSGQYF. The J gene is TRBJ2-7, the V gene TRBV29-1; 7 bases map to TRBD1. The CDR3 runs to 14 residues. Germline assignment: CDR1 SQVTM and CDR2 ANQGSEA. Germline trimming cut 2 bases from V and 9 bases from J; bases unmatched to any gene: 13.

This clone was found a few times. The chain couples TRBV27 to TRBJ1-1, with 10 bases lining up with TRBD1. The CDR3 runs 15 residues. In germline, CDR1 is MNHEY, CDR2 SMNVEV (reference sequence). V gave up 5 bases and J gave up 4 bases; unmatched junction bases: 7. CDR3 sequence reads: CASSPGTGAATEAFF. The DNA for the CDR3 is TGTGCCAGCAGTCCCGGGACAGGGGCCGCCACTGAAGCTTTCTTT.

V is TRBV7-9 and J is TRBJ1-2; no clear D. The CDR3 is 15 residues long. V lost 2 bases, J lost 6 bases, and 16 bases lay in between. Looked up from germline, CDR1 is SEHNR and CDR2 is FQNEAQ (reference sequence). The CDR3 DNA reads as TGTGCCAGCAGCTTACAAGGATACGACTATCATGGCTACACCTTC. It translates to CASSLQGYDYHGYTF.

V gene TRBV10-3 combines with J gene TRBJ2-7, with TRBD2 matching over 8 bases. Germline values: CDR1 ENHRY, CDR2 SYGVKD. The ends lost 7 bases at V and 0 bases at J; junction bases unmatched: 8. The CDR3 has 15 amino acids. CDR3 sequence reads: CAINRAGGVSYEQYF. The CDR3 nucleotides read TGTGCCATCAATCGGGCGGGGGGAGTCTCCTACGAGCAGTACTTC.

The chain uses TRBV21-1 and TRBJ2-5; the DNA was not used to check the table's D call, TRBD1. TRBV21-1 is a recognized pseudogene. The CDR3 loop spans 19 amino acids. Written as DNA, the CDR3 is TGTGCCAGCATTGGGCTCCTTTTTAGGGACAGGGATTGGGGAGAGACCCAGTACTTC. Its protein product is CASIGLLFRDRDWGETQYF.

The chain joins TRBV5-4 to TRBJ2-2; TRBD1 might be the D (6 bases). This CDR3 contains 13 residues. V was shortened by 4 bases and J by 7 bases, with 11 bases between the two germline ends. Germline CDR1 and CDR2: SGHNT and YYREEE (reference sequence). The CDR3 reads CASSPQGVGELFF. In DNA, the CDR3 is TGTGCCAGCAGCCCACAGGGAGTCGGGGAGCTGTTTTTT.

CDR3 amino acids: CASSPSRGLYEQYF. The DNA of the CDR3 is TGTGCCAGCTCACCATCCAGGGGGCTCTACGAGCAGTACTTC. This chain connects TRBV18 to TRBJ2-7; 8 bases are a match to TRBD1. From germline, CDR1 is KGHSH and CDR2 LQKENI. The CDR3 loop spans 14 amino acids. V shed 2 bases and J 3 bases; nucleotides not matched to a gene: 3.

This chain joins TRBV18 and TRBJ2-2; 7 bases line up with TRBD1. The trim removed 3 bases at V and 0 bases at J, leaving 4 bases unmatched. CDR1 and CDR2 (germline): KGHSH, LQKENI. The CDR3 contains 16 residues. CDR3 DNA: TGTGCCAGCTCACCGAGACAGGGATCGAACACCGGGGAGCTGTTTTTT. It codes for CASSPRQGSNTGELFF.

The chain links TRBV23-1 to TRBJ1-1; no clear D. TRBV23-1 carries the ORF label, with uncertain function. This CDR3 region has 15 residues. The V end lost 4 bases, the J end lost 0 bases, and 12 bases lay between the germline ends. CDR3 in DNA: TGCGCCAGCAGTCGGGAACCCGGGATGAACACTGAAGCTTTCTTT. It specifies CASSREPGMNTEAFF.

This chain uses TRBV28 with TRBJ2-4; 8 bases align to TRBD2. J was trimmed by 6 bases and V by 3 bases; bases with no gene match: 7. The CDR3 spans 15 residues. The germline CDR1 and CDR2 sequences are MDHEN and SYDVKM. This chain's CDR3 is CASSFNRGGRNIQYF. The CDR3 DNA is TGTGCCAGCAGTTTCAATCGGGGGGGGAGAAACATTCAGTACTTC.

The chain carries TRBV7-8 and TRBJ2-3, with D possibly TRBD1 on 6 matching bases. The CDR3 consists of 17 residues. The V end was cut by 0 bases, the J end by 0 bases, with 13 bases between. From germline, CDR1 is SGHVS and CDR2 FQNEAQ. The CDR3 here is CASSLAGASSSTDTQYF. CDR3 DNA sequence: TGTGCCAGCAGCTTAGCGGGGGCTAGCAGCAGCACAGATACGCAGTATTTT.